The 3 T cell receptor beta chains below come from one sample, sequenced in a study of PD-1 blockade in classical Hodgkin lymphoma. Specified time point: newly diagnosed, previously untreated cHL patient sample. Assay used: immunoSEQ multiplex PCR; TCRdb lists only in-frame clones, some missing. The sample consists of roughly 77,000 clones, roughly 93% of them appearing once. Source material: peripheral blood mononuclear cells (PBMCs). The receptors were gathered from a human donor with classical Hodgkin lymphoma.

This chain joins TRBV6-6 and TRBJ2-1; D gene ambiguous. The V gene's germline CDR1 is MNHNY and CDR2 SVGAGI (reference sequence). The CDR3 covers 14 residues. V lost 0 bases and J lost 9, with 12 bases in between. The CDR3 DNA follows: TGTGCCAGCAGTTACTCGGAGTACACGACTGAGCAGTTCTTC. It yields the protein CASSYSEYTTEQFF.

The gene calls are TRBV18 and TRBJ2-1; tentatively, D is TRBD1 (5 bases). Germline V gives CDR1 KGHSH, CDR2 LQKENI. V was shortened by 3 bases and J by 5 bases, with 8 bases between the two germline ends. The CDR3 has 13 residues. CDR3 region: CASSPGQDNEQFF. CDR3 nucleotides: TGTGCCAGCTCACCGGGGCAGGACAATGAGCAGTTCTTC.

This clone was observed once. The chain is built from TRBV9 and TRBJ1-1, with TRBD1 as a possible D gene (5 bases). The length of the CDR3 is 15 residues. Per germline, CDR1 SGDLS and CDR2 YYNGEE. V was cut by 2 bases and J by 0 bases, with 11 bases left in between. Here the CDR3 reads CASSVGHFMNTEAFF. For the CDR3, the DNA is TGTGCCAGCAGCGTTGGACATTTCATGAACACTGAAGCTTTCTTT. The variable domain in full, completed from reference TRBV9 and TRBJ1-1, reads DSGVTQTPKHLITATGQRVTLRCSPRSGDLSVYWYQQSLDQGLQFLIQYYNGEERAKGNILERFSAQQFPDLHSELNLSSLELGDSALYFCASSVGHFMNTEAFFGQGTRLTVV.